A selection of T cell receptor beta chains follows, all from one sample in a study of blood T cells in healthy people across ages. In TCRdb, the 5' RACE reads were re-called with MiXCR into one record per CDR3 protein. The sample shows 800,000 to 950,000 distinct CDR3 sequences, roughly 28% of them seen only once. These data were also filed under a second study, of T cells of mothers and their children.

Sequencing was performed on blood. The receptors here all came from a middle-aged woman in good health. Both conserved end residues are part of each CDR3. The D gene is left open where the match is weak. Not all rows give a size; the values are once, few, many and, for expanded clones, a class.

clone_size	j_call	d_call	v_call	cdr3_nt	cdr3_aa
many	TRBJ2-5	.	TRBV29-1	TGCAGCGGGGGACTGGGGAAAGAGACCCAGTACTTC	CSGGLGKETQYF
.	TRBJ2-7	.	TRBV6-2/TRBV6-3	TGTGCCAGCAGTTACTTCGACAGTTCCTGCGAGCAGTACTTC	CASSYFDSSCEQYF
many	TRBJ2-3	.	TRBV7-9	TGTGCCAGCAGCCCCCTGACCAGCACAGATACGCAGTATTTT	CASSPLTSTDTQYF
many	TRBJ2-3	TRBD2	TRBV24-1	TGTGCCACCAGTAAGACTAGCGGCCTACCCACAGATACGCAGTATTTT	CATSKTSGLPTDTQYF
few	TRBJ2-1	TRBD1	TRBV20-1	TGCAGTGCTAGGGAACAGGGGATTTCCTACAATGAGCAGTTCTTC	CSAREQGISYNEQFF
.	TRBJ2-5	.	TRBV5-1	TGCGCCAGCAGCTTGCCGCGGTGGGGGGAGACCCAGTACTTC	CASSLPRWGETQYF
.	TRBJ2-3	.	TRBV7-8	TGTGCCAGCAGCAAGGAGGGGTTCGGCACAGATACGCAGTATTTT	CASSKEGFGTDTQYF
.	TRBJ2-6	.	TRBV6-5	TGTGCCAGCAGTTTAACAGGAACCCTGGCAGGGGCCAACGTCCTGACTTTC	CASSLTGTLAGANVLTF
.	TRBJ2-5	.	TRBV5-5	TGTGCCAGCAGCCTGGAACAGGGTCGGTTAGAGACCCAGTACTTC	CASSLEQGRLETQYF
once	TRBJ1-2	TRBD1	TRBV7-9	TGTGCCAGCAGCAGACCGGGACAGGAGGAGCTTAACTATGGCTACACCTTC	CASSRPGQEELNYGYTF
.	TRBJ2-7	.	TRBV3-1	TGTGCCAGCAGCCAAGAGGGGTTGGGGACCTACGAGCAGTACTTC	CASSQEGLGTYEQYF
.	TRBJ2-1	.	TRBV30	TGTGCCTGGAGTGTAGCCGGGGGACTCCGGAATGAGCAGTTCTTC	CAWSVAGGLRNEQFF
.	TRBJ2-4	.	TRBV21-1	TGTGCCAGCAGCGAAGGACAGGGGGGCAAAAACATTCAGTACTTC	CASSEGQGGKNIQYF
.	TRBJ2-2	.	TRBV27	TGTGCCAGCAGTTTATCGTCCGTAGCCAGGGGTCGAGGCAGTGGGGGGAACACCGGGGAGCTGTTTTTT	CASSLSSVARGRGSGGNTGELFF
.	TRBJ2-7	.	TRBV4-3	TGCGCCAGCAGCCAACATAGGCAGGGCAGCTCCTACGAGCAGTACTTC	CASSQHRQGSSYEQYF
few	TRBJ1-3	.	TRBV7-9	TGTGCCAGCAGCCCAGGACCGCGCTCTGGAAACACCATATATTTT	CASSPGPRSGNTIYF
.	TRBJ2-5	.	TRBV24-1	TGTGCCACCATGGGGGACGTCGACAATGAGCAGTACTTC	CATMGDVDNEQYF
.	TRBJ1-5	TRBD1	TRBV27	TGTGCCAGCACCCCACTTGGGGACAGGGGATGGGGCAATCAGCCCCAGCATTTT	CASTPLGDRGWGNQPQHF
.	TRBJ1-6	.	TRBV7-6	TGTGCCAGCAGCTTAGGCGGGCTAGGGCATTCACCCCTCCACTTT	CASSLGGLGHSPLHF
.	TRBJ1-2	TRBD1	TRBV28	TGTGCCAGCAGTTCTATGGGACAGGCTTATGGCTACACCTTC	CASSSMGQAYGYTF
once	TRBJ2-7	TRBD1	TRBV24-1	TGTGCCACCAGTGACCCCTCGACAGGGCGCTACGAGCAGTACTTC	CATSDPSTGRYEQYF
.	TRBJ2-7	TRBD2	TRBV7-3	TGTGCCAGCAGCCCGCGGCTAGCGGGCCCCTACGAGCAGTACTTC	CASSPRLAGPYEQYF
few	TRBJ2-7	TRBD2	TRBV10-3	TGTGCCGCCGGGACTATCTCCTACGAGCAGTACTTC	CAAGTISYEQYF
many	TRBJ2-7	TRBD1	TRBV29-1	TGCAGCGTTACGGGACAGGGGGCCCTAGACGAGCAGTACTTC	CSVTGQGALDEQYF
many	TRBJ2-7	TRBD1	TRBV6-2/TRBV6-3	TGTGCCAGCAGCCTCGACAGGGGGTTATCCTACGAGCAGTACTTC	CASSLDRGLSYEQYF
.	TRBJ2-7	.	TRBV20-1	TGCAGTGCTAGTCGGCAGGGGTGGCACGAGCAGTACTTC	CSASRQGWHEQYF
few	TRBJ2-1	.	TRBV7-2	TGTGCCAGCAGCTTAGTAACAAGGGGTGAGCAGTTCTTC	CASSLVTRGEQFF
.	TRBJ1-1	.	TRBV28	TGTGCCAGCAGTCCACGCTCAAGGGGACGCTTACTTGAAGCTTTCTTT	CASSPRSRGRLLEAFF
.	TRBJ2-7	.	TRBV9	TGTGCCAGCAGCGAAGGAGGGAGCTCGGAGCAGTACTTC	CASSEGGSSEQYF
.	TRBJ1-2	.	TRBV20-1	TGCAGTGCTAGTAGCGGCCGGACTAACTATGGCTACACCTTC	CSASSGRTNYGYTF
many	TRBJ2-1	.	TRBV24-1	TGTGCCACCAGTGGGCAGGAATCCTACAATGAGCAGTTCTTC	CATSGQESYNEQFF
few	TRBJ1-1	.	TRBV20-1	TGCAGTGCTGTGACAACCGCAGGAGACCTTGAAGCTTTCTTT	CSAVTTAGDLEAFF
few	TRBJ1-5	TRBD1	TRBV18	TGTGCCAGCTCACCCGGACAGGGCGGTGAGCCCCAGCATTTT	CASSPGQGGEPQHF
.	TRBJ2-2	.	TRBV29-1	TGCAGCGCACAGCTGAACACCGGGGAGCTGTTTTTT	CSAQLNTGELFF
.	TRBJ1-1	.	TRBV28	TGTGCCAGCAGATGGGCAACTCAGAGTGAAGCTTTCTTT	CASRWATQSEAFF
few	TRBJ2-7	TRBD1	TRBV6-6	TGTGCCCGCAGTATTCAGGGGGCGCAGTACGAGCAGTACTTC	CARSIQGAQYEQYF
.	TRBJ1-1	.	TRBV7-9	TGTGCCAGCAGCCGTCCGGGAAGATACACTGAAGCTTTCTTT	CASSRPGRYTEAFF
.	TRBJ1-5	.	TRBV7-9	TGTGCCAGCAGCCTTGGGACCAATAGTAGCAATCAGCCCCAGCATTTT	CASSLGTNSSNQPQHF
few	TRBJ1-2	.	TRBV6-1	TGTGCCAGCAGTGTTCAGGGTCTCTATGGCTACACCTTC	CASSVQGLYGYTF
few	TRBJ2-3	.	TRBV2	TGTGCCAGCAGTGGCGGAGGGCCTAGCACAGATACGCAGTATTTT	CASSGGGPSTDTQYF
few	TRBJ2-6	.	TRBV4-1	TGCGCCAGCAAACAGGGTCCTGGGGCCAACGTCCTGACTTTC	CASKQGPGANVLTF
few	TRBJ2-7	.	TRBV4-3	TGCGCCAGCAGCCAAGGTTTAAGCGTGGGTCAACTTTCCTACGAGCAGTACTTC	CASSQGLSVGQLSYEQYF
.	TRBJ2-1	.	TRBV3-1	TGTGCCAGCAGCGCTTCCCGGGGCGAAGGGCAGTTCTTC	CASSASRGEGQFF
many	TRBJ2-5	.	TRBV6-6	TGTGCCAGCAGCCCCCCGGGGCAGGGGAGAGTTGAGACCCAGTACTTC	CASSPPGQGRVETQYF
.	TRBJ1-4	.	TRBV7-2	TGTGCCAGCAGCCCTCATGAGGCTATTAATGAAAAACTGTTTTTT	CASSPHEAINEKLFF
once	TRBJ2-2	TRBD1	TRBV3-1	TGTGCCAGCAGCCAAGCCGGGACAGGGTTATCCGGGGAGCTGTTTTTT	CASSQAGTGLSGELFF
.	TRBJ1-2	.	TRBV6-5	TGTGCCAGCAGGACCCCAGGGGACTATGGCTACACCTTC	CASRTPGDYGYTF
.	TRBJ2-7	.	TRBV10-3	TGTGCCATCAGTGAGTATCAGGACGGCATTGGCGAGCAGTACTTC	CAISEYQDGIGEQYF
few	TRBJ1-2	.	TRBV6-5	TGTGCCAGCAGTTACTCTGAACAGTCGGTTTATGGCTACACCTTC	CASSYSEQSVYGYTF
.	TRBJ2-5	TRBD2	TRBV5-1	TGCGCCAGCAGCTTGGTCCTAGCGGAAGAGACCCAGTACTTC	CASSLVLAEETQYF
few	TRBJ2-5	.	TRBV5-6	TGTGCCAGCAGCTTGCGTCGGCAGGGGGGAGAGCAGTACTTC	CASSLRRQGGEQYF
.	TRBJ1-2	TRBD1	TRBV6-2/TRBV6-3	TGTGCCAGCAGCTACATTTTACCAGGGGGGAACTATGGCTACACCTTC	CASSYILPGGNYGYTF
.	TRBJ2-3	TRBD2	TRBV10-3	TGTACCATCAGTGAGTCAACGCAGCGGGGTGAGGCAGATACGCAGTATTTT	CTISESTQRGEADTQYF
.	TRBJ1-3	TRBD1	TRBV29-1	TGCAGCGTTGAATTGGGGACAGTTGGAACCACCACATATTTT	CSVELGTVGTTTYF
many	TRBJ2-5	.	TRBV12-3/TRBV12-4	TGTGCCAGCACCAGGGAGGTGGGAGAGACCCAGTACTTC	CASTREVGETQYF